This TCR beta chain is drawn from a study of T cells after yellow fever vaccination. TCRdb re-derived calls from the 5' RACE reads in MiXCR, one entry per CDR3 protein. The sample consists of 170,000 or so distinct CDR3 sequences, 6.2% of them appearing once. This clonotype was seen a handful of times. The V segment lost 4 bases and the J segment 3 bases; nucleotides outside the gene matches: 2. This CDR3 has 13 amino acids. The germline gives CDR1 SQVTM, CDR2 ANQGSEA. The receptor's source is a man aged 18 to 29 who received the YFV17D yellow fever vaccine. The specimen was CD4+ T cells sorted from PBMCs, collected on the day of the first yellow fever vaccination. The genes are TRBV29-1 and TRBJ2-5; 10 bases match TRBD1. Here the CDR3 reads CSVGGQGKETQYF. In DNA form, the CDR3 reads TGCAGCGTTGGGGGACAGGGGAAAGAGACCCAGTACTTC.